Listed below are T cell receptor beta chains from one sample, sequenced in a study of blood T cell repertoires in COVID-19. Data came from immunoSEQ multiplex PCR; TCRdb stores just in-frame clones and leaves some out. The table has roughly 120,000 clones, roughly 90% seen once; the top ten hold approximately 4.6%. Sample: peripheral blood. These receptor sequences come from a man in his sixties with COVID-19, enrolled during active disease. The CDR3 runs from the conserved cysteine through the conserved F or W. The D gene is left open where the match is weak. Part of the rows lack a size; the others show once, few, many or a class for expanded clones.

d_call	j_call	v_call	clone_size	cdr3_nt	cdr3_aa
NA	TRBJ2-5	TRBV24-1	NA	TGTGCCACCAGTGATTTGTACCCAAGGCCCTCCGGGTCCCCTCTTCAAGAGACCCAGTACTTC	CATSDLYPRPSGSPLQETQYF
NA	TRBJ2-7	TRBV7-9	many	TGTGCCAGCAGCCCCGGGCTTCGGACTGACTTGTATTCCTACGAGCAGTACTTC	CASSPGLRTDLYSYEQYF
TRBD2	TRBJ2-1	TRBV4-3	NA	TGCGCCAGCAGCCAACGTCTAGCGGGAGTTCACCAAGGTGAGCAGTTCTTC	CASSQRLAGVHQGEQFF
TRBD2	TRBJ2-5	TRBV28	NA	TGTGCCAGCAGTGTGGGAGGGTCAGAGACCCAGTACTTC	CASSVGGSETQYF
TRBD1	TRBJ2-3	TRBV5-1	NA	TGCGCCAGCAGCTTGAGAACAGGGGATACAGATACGCAGTATTTT	CASSLRTGDTDTQYF
NA	TRBJ1-1	TRBV5-1	once	TGCGCCAGCAGCCCGGACGGGGGGGGCTTGAACACTGAAGCTTTCTTT	CASSPDGGGLNTEAFF
NA	TRBJ1-1	TRBV27	NA	TGTGCCAGCGCCTATTATGGGAGGACTGAAGCTTTCTTT	CASAYYGRTEAFF
NA	TRBJ2-7	TRBV5-4	NA	TGTGCCAGCAGCTTGGGCGGGACGGGCTCCTACGAGCAGTACTTC	CASSLGGTGSYEQYF
TRBD2	TRBJ2-7	TRBV10-3	NA	TGTGCCATCAGCGCCTTGACCCGGACAGGACTAGCGGGAGACTCCTACGAGCAGTACTTC	CAISALTRTGLAGDSYEQYF
NA	TRBJ2-3	TRBV9	NA	TGTGCCAGCAGCTCTCGGGACTGGGCTAGCACAGATACGCAGTATTTT	CASSSRDWASTDTQYF
TRBD2	TRBJ2-1	TRBV4-2	NA	TGTGCCAGCAGCCAAGACAATAGCGGGAGATCCTACAATGAGCAGTTCTTC	CASSQDNSGRSYNEQFF
TRBD1	TRBJ2-7	TRBV10-3	NA	TGTGCCATCACCCAGGACAGGACCCGAGGCGAGCAGTACTTC	CAITQDRTRGEQYF
NA	TRBJ2-2	TRBV24-1	NA	TGTGCCACCAGTGAACCAGGGGCGGGCCGGGAGCTGTTTTTT	CATSEPGAGRELFF
NA	TRBJ1-2	TRBV27	NA	TGTGCCAGCAGTTTATCTCGTAACTATGGCTACACCTTC	CASSLSRNYGYTF
NA	TRBJ1-2	TRBV10-2	NA	TGCGCCAGCAGTGAGGTTAGAGGGATTTCTAACTATGGCTACACCTTC	CASSEVRGISNYGYTF
NA	TRBJ1-4	TRBV4-1	NA	TGCGCCAGCAGCCAAGAAACTCCCGGGAGGGGAACTAATGAAAAACTGTTTTTT	CASSQETPGRGTNEKLFF
TRBD2	TRBJ2-1	TRBV11-2	NA	TGTGCCAGCAGCACTAGCGGCCCGCAGCAGTTCTTC	CASSTSGPQQFF
TRBD1	TRBJ1-4	TRBV2	NA	TGTGCCAGCAGTTATAACAGGGGTGAAAAACTGTTTTTT	CASSYNRGEKLFF
NA	TRBJ1-3	TRBV11-1	NA	TGTGCCAGCAGCTTAACGGGAGGAGACACCATATATTTT	CASSLTGGDTIYF
NA	TRBJ2-1	TRBV29-1	NA	TGCAGCCTCCTCCGTGGGGGGTCCTCAGCCTACAATGAGCAGTTCTTC	CSLLRGGSSAYNEQFF
NA	TRBJ2-7	TRBV24-1	NA	TGTGCCACCAGTGATTTGCGCCGAAAACCCCCCGGACAGAGATCCGAAAAAAACTACGAGCAGTACTTC	CATSDLRRKPPGQRSEKNYEQYF
NA	TRBJ1-2	TRBV7-9	NA	TGTGCCAGCACCCGGGGGAGGGACTATGGCTACACCTTC	CASTRGRDYGYTF
NA	TRBJ1-4	TRBV4-3	NA	TGCGCCAGCAGGCCGACAGGCATAAGTGAAAAACTGTTTTTT	CASRPTGISEKLFF
NA	TRBJ2-2	TRBV3-1/TRBV3-2	NA	TGTGCCAGCAGCCAATTACAGTCGAACACCGGGGAGCTGTTTTTT	CASSQLQSNTGELFF
NA	TRBJ2-1	TRBV5-4	NA	TGTGCCAGCAGCGCCGACATATACAATGAGCAGTTCTTC	CASSADIYNEQFF
NA	TRBJ2-5	TRBV28	NA	TGTGCCAGCAGTTCGCCTATTCAGGGAATTGCAGAGACCCAGTACTTC	CASSSPIQGIAETQYF
NA	TRBJ1-2	TRBV29-1	NA	TGCAGCGCGGTATGGGGGGACCTCTATGGCTACACCTTC	CSAVWGDLYGYTF
TRBD1	TRBJ2-6	TRBV4-1	NA	TGCGCCAGCAGCCAAGTAGTCAGGGGGCGGAATGGGGCCAACGTCCTGACTTTC	CASSQVVRGRNGANVLTF
NA	TRBJ1-5	TRBV30	NA	TGTGCCTGGAGTTCAAGCAGCAATCAGCCCCAGCATTTT	CAWSSSSNQPQHF
TRBD1	TRBJ1-5	TRBV2	NA	TGTGCCAGCAGGGAGGGACAGAGGGTGGAACCCCAGCATTTT	CASREGQRVEPQHF
NA	TRBJ1-3	TRBV20-1	once	TGCAGTGCTGGTGAGGCAGGGCTGGGCACCATATATTTT	CSAGEAGLGTIYF
NA	TRBJ1-1	TRBV10-3	NA	TGTGCCGCTAGTGGGGGGGACCTGAACACTGAAGCTTTCTTT	CAASGGDLNTEAFF
TRBD1	TRBJ2-7	TRBV4-1	NA	TGCGCCAGCAGCCTCCAGCCGGGACAGGGTACGTACGAGCAGTACTTC	CASSLQPGQGTYEQYF
TRBD1	TRBJ1-1	TRBV5-4	NA	TGTGCCAGCAGCAAGGGACAGGGGAACACTGAAGCTTTCTTT	CASSKGQGNTEAFF
NA	TRBJ1-2	TRBV27	NA	TGTGCCAGCAGTCCGACAGGATTCGGATATGGCTACACCTTC	CASSPTGFGYGYTF
NA	TRBJ2-1	TRBV30	once	TGTGCCTGGAGTGTCGGGGGGCCAGAGCAGTTCTTC	CAWSVGGPEQFF
TRBD1	TRBJ2-5	TRBV10-2	NA	TGCGCCAGCACCCTGACAGGGGACCAAGAGACCCAGTACTTC	CASTLTGDQETQYF
TRBD1	TRBJ2-1	TRBV5-4	once	TGTGCCAGCAGGGAGACAGGGAGTGGGAATGAGCAGTTCTTC	CASRETGSGNEQFF
NA	TRBJ2-3	TRBV9	NA	TGTGCCAGCGGCCCTAGCCCACGAGATACGCAGTATTTT	CASGPSPRDTQYF
NA	TRBJ1-4	TRBV14	once	TGTGCCAGCAGCCAACGAGTACTTGAAAAACTGTTTTTT	CASSQRVLEKLFF
NA	TRBJ1-1	TRBV12-1	NA	TGTGCCAGCAGCTTAATCGAGATTACTGAAGCTTTCTTT	CASSLIEITEAFF
TRBD1	TRBJ1-5	TRBV27	NA	TGTGCCAGCAGTGGACAGGAGAATCAGCCCCAGCATTTT	CASSGQENQPQHF
NA	TRBJ2-1	TRBV6-4	NA	TGTGCCAGCAGTGTCTCTGGCAACAATGAGCAGTTCTTC	CASSVSGNNEQFF
TRBD2	TRBJ2-1	TRBV9	once	TGTGCCAGCAGCGCTGGACTAGCGGGAGATGGGAATGAGCAGTTCTTC	CASSAGLAGDGNEQFF
TRBD1	TRBJ1-6	TRBV5-1	NA	TGCGCCAGCAGCCCGGGACAGGGGGCACGTTCCTATAATTCACCCCTCCACTTT	CASSPGQGARSYNSPLHF
NA	TRBJ2-3	TRBV9	NA	TGTGCCAGCAGCGTGGGCGGCACAGATACGCAGTATTTT	CASSVGGTDTQYF
NA	TRBJ1-1	TRBV4-1	NA	TGCGCCAGCAGCCAAGGGGGGGAGAACACTGAAGCTTTCTTT	CASSQGGENTEAFF